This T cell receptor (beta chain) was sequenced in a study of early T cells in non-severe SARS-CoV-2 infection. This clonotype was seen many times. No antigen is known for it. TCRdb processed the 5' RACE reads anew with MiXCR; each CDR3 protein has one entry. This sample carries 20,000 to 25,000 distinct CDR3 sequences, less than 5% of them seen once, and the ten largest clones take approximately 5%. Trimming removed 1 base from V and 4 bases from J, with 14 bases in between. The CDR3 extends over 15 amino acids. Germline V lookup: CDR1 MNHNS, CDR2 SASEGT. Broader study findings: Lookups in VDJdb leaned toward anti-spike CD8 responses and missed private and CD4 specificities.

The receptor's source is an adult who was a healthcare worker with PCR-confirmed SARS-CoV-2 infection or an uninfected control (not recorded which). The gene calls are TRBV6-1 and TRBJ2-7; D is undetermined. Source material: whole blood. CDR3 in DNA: TGTGCCAGCAGTGAAGTTTGGGGTCCCCCTTACGAGCAGTACTTC. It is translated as CASSEVWGPPYEQYF.